This entry describes one T cell receptor beta chain. Its matching antigen is unknown. The data originate from a study of blood T cells in healthy people across ages. The CDR3 runs 16 residues. V dropped 4 bases and J dropped 2; count of bases not matched to a gene: 9. Looked up from germline, CDR1 is MGHRA and CDR2 is YSYEKL. At least 6 micrograms of total RNA were extracted per sample. A second PCR of roughly 7 to 11 cycles used a sample-barcoded 5' primer and a J-beta primer mix. TCRdb reprocessed the 5' RACE reads with MiXCR, giving one entry per CDR3 protein. The repertoire holds hundreds of thousands of distinct CDR3 sequences, 45% to 70% seen once, with around a quarter in the top ten. General study findings and limits: Samples with more naive T cells showed higher observed beta diversity.

Specimen: blood. This clonotype originated in a man aged 40-55 years in good health. The genes are TRBV4-1 and TRBJ2-7; 9 bases line up with TRBD1. Written as DNA, the CDR3 is TGCGCCAGCAGCCTCACCGACAGGGGGATTACCTACGAGCAGTACTTC. Protein: CASSLTDRGITYEQYF.